The 18 T cell receptor beta chains presented below share a single source sample, sequenced in a study of beta chain features in type 1 diabetes. Every isolated RNA sample was fully reverse transcribed, so sequencing captured expressed TCRB transcripts. The method was immunoSEQ multiplex PCR; TCRdb's version includes in-frame clones alone and lacks a portion of them. The repertoire holds approximately 400,000 clones, with over 13% as singletons. The specimen sequenced was naive CD4+ T cells from blood. These receptors originate from a woman under 30 in good health.

In this sample, this clone turned up a few times. CDR3 residues: CASRRPQEGQPQHF. CDR3 DNA: TGTGCCAGCAGAAGACCACAGGAGGGTCAGCCCCAGCATTTT. The rearrangement uses TRBV28 and TRBJ1-5; the D gene is possibly TRBD1 (5 bases). Germline loops: CDR1 MDHEN, CDR2 SYDVKM. Between the trimmed V and J ends, which lost 6 bases and 6 bases, there was a span of 15 bases. This CDR3 has 14 amino acids.

The V call is TRBV2, the J call TRBJ1-1; D unclear. Trimming left V 6 bases short and J 3 bases short, with 5 bases between. CDR1 and CDR2 from the germline V gene are SNHLY and FYNNEI. The CDR3 loop spans 11 amino acids. The CDR3 reads CASRRHTEAFF. CDR3 DNA: TGTGCCAGCAGGCGCCACACTGAAGCTTTCTTT.

In this sample, this clone turned up a few times. The V and J genes are TRBV19 and TRBJ2-3; maybe TRBD1 (5 bases). The germline CDR1 and CDR2 sequences are LNHDA and SQIVND (reference sequence). This CDR3 has 13 amino acids. Trimming took 5 bases from V and 5 from J, leaving 11 bases between them. CDR3 residues: CASSPRVGDTQYF. The CDR3 DNA reads as TGTGCCAGTAGTCCCAGGGTTGGAGATACGCAGTATTTT.

The V gene is TRBV2, the J gene TRBJ1-2; TRBD1 is a possible D gene (6 bases). The CDR3 loop spans 11 amino acids. V lost 9 bases, J lost 4 bases, and 9 bases lay in between. Germline assignment: CDR1 SNHLY and CDR2 FYNNEI. The CDR3: CARSDSYGYTF. CDR3 DNA sequence: TGTGCCAGATCGGACAGCTATGGCTACACCTTC.

The chain links TRBV30 to TRBJ1-2, with 8 bases that match TRBD1. J gave up 2 bases and V 4 bases, and 9 bases lay outside the gene matches. Looked up from germline, CDR1 is GTSNPN and CDR2 is SVGIG (reference sequence). The CDR3 consists of 15 residues. CDR3 in DNA: TGTGCCTGGAAGGATCTCAGGACAGGGAACTATGGCTACACCTTC. It specifies CAWKDLRTGNYGYTF.

This clone was detected only a few times. The J gene is TRBJ1-5, the V gene TRBV2; D perhaps matches TRBD1 (6 bases). Germline assignment: CDR1 SNHLY and CDR2 FYNNEI. Trimming stripped 6 bases from V and 2 bases from J, with 14 bases between. The CDR3 contains 15 residues. CDR3 residues: CASSAQGLGNQPQHF. The CDR3 bases are TGTGCCAGCAGCGCCCAGGGGTTGGGCAATCAGCCCCAGCATTTT.

CDR3: CACRLAERDTQYF. The CDR3 DNA reads TGTGCCTGCAGACTAGCGGAGAGAGATACGCAGTATTTT. The genes are TRBV30 and TRBJ2-3; TRBD2 agrees at 9 bases. The CDR3 is made up of 13 amino acids. Germline values: CDR1 GTSNPN, CDR2 SVGIG (reference sequence). V lost 6 bases to trimming and J lost 5 bases; unmatched junction nucleotides: 6. Supplemented by reference TRBV30 and TRBJ2-3, the full variable domain reads SQTIHQWPATLVQPVGSPLSLECTVEGTSNPNLYWYRQAAGRGLQLLFYSVGIGQISSEVPQNLSASRPQDRQFILSSKKLLLSDSGFYLCACRLAERDTQYFGPGTRLTVL.

This clone occurred a few times. The rearrangement joins TRBV2 to TRBJ2-1; D is possibly TRBD1 (6 bases). The germline CDR1 and CDR2 sequences are SNHLY and FYNNEI. Trimming stripped 4 bases from V and 5 bases from J, with 15 bases between. The CDR3 extends over 15 amino acids. CDR3 region: CASSVQGLSNNEQFF. The CDR3 DNA sequence: TGTGCCAGCAGTGTTCAGGGGCTGTCAAACAATGAGCAGTTCTTC.

This chain's CDR3 is CASSPDRGNYGYTF. CDR3 nucleotides: TGCGCCAGCAGCCCGGACAGGGGTAACTATGGCTACACCTTC. The chain is built from TRBV4-3 and TRBJ1-2; 9 bases map to TRBD1. Trimming cost V 4 bases and J 1 base; bases outside gene matches: 1. The CDR3 is made up of 14 amino acids. Germline V gene lookup returns CDR1 LGHNA and CDR2 YSLEER.

The chain links TRBV29-1 to TRBJ2-1, with 9 bases fitting TRBD2. The CDR3 is made up of 13 amino acids. The V gene's germline CDR1 is SQVTM and CDR2 ANQGSEA. After removal of 7 bases from V and 7 bases from J, the junction contained 8 bases not matched to a gene. CDR3 coding DNA: TGCAGCGCCGGCGGGAGGGCCGCGAATGAGCAGTTCTTC. It yields the protein CSAGGRAANEQFF.

The gene calls are TRBV1 and TRBJ2-2; TRBD1, the table's D call, was not compared with the DNA. TRBV1 is assigned pseudogene status. The CDR3 length is 15 residues. The CDR3 sequence: CTSSQDLQTTGELFF. CDR3 nucleotides: TGCACCAGCAGCCAAGATCTACAGACCACCGGGGAGCTGTTTTTT.

The CDR3 coding sequence is TGTGCCAGCAGTGAATACCCAGGAGGGCTCTCTGGGGCCAACGTCCTGACTTTC. Translated, it gives CASSEYPGGLSGANVLTF. This sequence joins TRBV25-1 and TRBJ2-6, with D perhaps TRBD2 (6 bases). The CDR3 extends over 18 amino acids. Trimming left V 0 bases short and J 0 bases short, with 12 bases between. The germline gives CDR1 MGHDK, CDR2 SYGVNS. Full variable domain (outside the CDR3, taken from reference TRBV25-1 and TRBJ2-6): EADIYQTPRYLVIGTGKKITLECSQTMGHDKMYWYQQDPGMELHLIHYSYGVNSTEKGDLSSESTVSRIRTEHFPLTLESARPSHTSQYLCASSEYPGGLSGANVLTFGAGSRLTVL.

The V gene is TRBV10-3, the J gene TRBJ2-3; TRBD2 agrees at 11 bases. V lost 3 bases and J lost 8; bases outside the gene matches: 7. Germline V CDR1 and CDR2: ENHRY, SYGVKD. The CDR3 is 15 residues long. CDR3 residues: CAISDPSGGRGTQYF. The CDR3 coding sequence is TGTGCCATCAGTGACCCTAGCGGGGGGAGAGGTACGCAGTATTTT.

This clone was detected a few times. V is TRBV9 and J is TRBJ2-3; the match to TRBD1 covers 12 bases. Germline V gene sequence: CDR1 SGDLS, CDR2 YYNGEE. After removal of 4 bases from V and 6 bases from J, the junction contained 9 bases not matched to a gene. The CDR3 covers 16 residues. Written as DNA, the CDR3 is TGTGCCAGCAGCATCGGATGGGACAGGGGGCTCGATACGCAGTATTTT. Its translation: CASSIGWDRGLDTQYF.

This clone was seen a few times. The chain has TRBV7-2 and TRBJ2-3, with D possibly TRBD2 on 5 matching bases. Trimming cost V 5 bases and J 5 bases, with 23 bases left between them. Germline V gene lookup returns CDR1 SGHTA and CDR2 FQGNSA. This CDR3 spans 17 amino acids. CDR3 sequence reads: CASSPLADLRLIDTQYF. The CDR3 DNA follows: TGTGCCAGCAGCCCGCTTGCGGACTTGCGCCTTATAGATACGCAGTATTTT.

This clone was counted between two and nine times. The rearrangement uses TRBV5-1 and TRBJ2-2; TRBD2 matches 14 bases. The CDR3 consists of 18 residues. V lost 2 bases to trimming and J lost 7 bases; unmatched junction nucleotides: 10. CDR1 and CDR2 from the germline V gene are SGHRS and YFSETQ. The CDR3 nucleotides are TGCGCCAGCAGCTTCCCGGGACTAGCGGGAGTATCGGGCGGGGAGCTGTTTTTT. It specifies CASSFPGLAGVSGGELFF.

The V gene is TRBV20-1, the J gene TRBJ2-7, with 10 positions matching TRBD1. This CDR3 is 11 amino acids long. Germline V lookup: CDR1 DFQATT, CDR2 SNEGSKA (reference sequence). The J segment lost 5 bases and the V segment lost 8 bases, leaving 3 bases of the junction unmatched. The CDR3 spells CSLGQGDEQYF. In DNA form, the CDR3 reads TGCAGTTTAGGACAGGGGGACGAGCAGTACTTC.

This clone occurred a few times. The genes are TRBV7-3 and TRBJ2-3; 7 bases map to TRBD1. This CDR3 comprises 15 residues. V shed 5 bases and J 1 base; nucleotides not matched to a gene: 6. Germline values: CDR1 SGHTA, CDR2 FQGTGA. The CDR3 spells CASSPRTGGTDTQYF. The CDR3 DNA reads as TGTGCCAGCAGCCCCCGGACAGGAGGCACAGATACGCAGTATTTT.